This TCR beta chain was sequenced for a study of cytomegalovirus exposure and HLA in healthy donors. Study observations and caveats: Most TCR sequences were uncommon, yet certain public TCRs appeared in many donors.

For this clone: Its specificity is not known.

The germline V gene has CDR1 MDHEN and CDR2 SYDVKM. CDR3 size: 13 residues. The V end was cut by 3 bases, the J end by 1 base, with 6 bases between. The assay was immunoSEQ multiplex PCR, and TCRdb's table has in-frame clones only and misses some. The data show just over 80,000 clones, around 96% seen once. The rearrangement joins TRBV28 to TRBJ1-1; TRBD1 might be the D (5 bases). The clonotype comes from a young woman in good health and CMV-seronegative. What was sequenced was PBMCs. CDR3 protein: CASSLTENTEAFF. The CDR3 DNA is TGTGCCAGCAGTTTGACAGAGAACACTGAAGCTTTCTTT.